This TCR beta chain was observed in a study of monozygotic twins with inflammatory bowel disease. In germline, CDR1 is KGHSH, CDR2 LQKENI. This CDR3 has 16 residues. On this clonotype itself: The target antigen is unknown.

Study-level findings and limits: Patient-to-patient differences in immunosuppressive treatment may have added variability to the repertoires. Repertoire likeness was no different across concordant and discordant twins, perhaps owing to restricted power.

TCRdb reprocessed the 5' RACE reads and keeps a single row for each CDR3 protein, giving no DNA. Recorded here are 350,000 to 400,000 distinct CDR3 sequences; the top ten clones represent 2% to 3%. The sequence was collected from a human donor with ulcerative colitis or Crohn's disease, or a healthy co-twin of an affected twin (not recorded which). This rearrangement joins TRBV18 to TRBJ2-1; absent DNA, TCRdb's TRBD1 call cannot be checked. Specimen: blood. The CDR3 is CASSPTSGTGWNEQFF.